What follows are 25 T cell receptor beta chains derived from one specimen sequenced in a study of early T cells in non-severe SARS-CoV-2 infection. MiXCR was run by TCRdb on the 5' RACE reads, yielding one entry per CDR3 protein. The table records approximately 70,000 distinct CDR3 sequences, 10% to 15% of them present only once. The sample comprised whole blood. The source of these receptors is an adult who was a healthcare worker with PCR-confirmed SARS-CoV-2 infection or an uninfected control (not recorded which).

This rearrangement joins TRBV29-1 to TRBJ2-7, with 7 bases lining up with TRBD2. Per germline, CDR1 SQVTM and CDR2 ANQGSEA. V was pared by 6 bases and J by 1 base, with 6 bases of the junction left unmatched. This CDR3 spans 13 amino acids. For the CDR3, the DNA is TGCAGCGTGGCCGCGGGGGTATCCTACGAGCAGTACTTC. It yields the protein CSVAAGVSYEQYF.

This clonotype was observed many times. This chain connects TRBV7-9 to TRBJ1-1; D is unclear. Between the trimmed V and J ends, which lost 5 bases and 3 bases, there was a span of 10 bases. The CDR3 is made up of 13 amino acids. The germline gives CDR1 SEHNR, CDR2 FQNEAQ (reference sequence). The CDR3 sequence is CASSIQVHTEAFF. The CDR3 DNA follows: TGTGCCAGCAGCATACAAGTCCACACTGAAGCTTTCTTT.

This clonotype has ten or more counts. The rearrangement uses TRBV12-3 or TRBV12-4 and TRBJ1-2; 9 bases fit TRBD1. V shed 6 bases, J shed 2 bases, and the junction held 7 bases outside the gene matches. CDR3 length: 15 amino acids. CDR3 DNA sequence: TGTGCCAGCAGCCACTGGACAGGGGCCAACTATGGCTACACCTTC. Its protein product is CASSHWTGANYGYTF.

In its sample, this clonotype was seen many times. V usage is TRBV5-1 and J usage is TRBJ2-6, with TRBD1 matching over 11 bases. J lost 1 base, V lost 6 bases, and 3 bases had no gene match. The CDR3 runs 16 residues. CDR1 SGHRS and CDR2 YFSETQ come from the germline V gene. The CDR3 loop is CASKGQGASGANVLTF. The CDR3 region has the DNA TGCGCCAGCAAAGGACAGGGGGCGTCTGGGGCCAACGTCCTGACTTTC.

This clonotype has ten or more counts. The genes are TRBV12-3 or TRBV12-4 and TRBJ1-2; possibly TRBD1 for D (6 bases). This CDR3 is 15 amino acids long. V was pared by 5 bases and J by 4 bases, with 17 bases between. This CDR3 is CASSPNRVKGYGYTF. For the CDR3, the DNA is TGTGCCAGCAGTCCAAACAGGGTGAAAGGCTATGGCTACACCTTC.

This clonotype showed up just a few times. The chain carries TRBV5-1 and TRBJ2-1, with D perhaps matching TRBD1 (5 bases). Deletions cut 1 base from V and 7 bases from J, with 12 bases between. Germline loops: CDR1 SGHRS, CDR2 YFSETQ. This CDR3 has 14 residues. For the CDR3, the DNA is TGCGCCAGCAGCTTGTCCAGGGCTTCTAATGAGCAGTTCTTC. Translation gives CASSLSRASNEQFF.

This clonotype was found a few times. The rearrangement links TRBV19 to TRBJ2-2, with D perhaps assigned TRBD1 or TRBD2 (5 bases each). The V gene's germline CDR1 is LNHDA and CDR2 SQIVND (reference sequence). The CDR3 consists of 15 residues. Between the trimmed V and J ends, which lost 5 bases and 2 bases, there was a span of 12 bases. CDR3 sequence (DNA): TGTGCCAGTAGTTTATCGGGACCAAACACCGGGGAGCTGTTTTTT. Its protein is CASSLSGPNTGELFF.

This chain connects TRBV25-1 to TRBJ2-3, with TRBD1 matching 7 bases. This CDR3 is 14 amino acids long. V lost 5 bases and J lost 1; bases outside the gene matches: 3. The V gene's germline CDR1 is MGHDK and CDR2 SYGVNS. This chain's CDR3 is CASSTGARTDTQYF. CDR3 sequence (DNA): TGTGCCAGCAGTACAGGGGCCCGCACAGATACGCAGTATTTT.

This clonotype was recorded at least ten times. The V call is TRBV11-2, the J call TRBJ1-1, with a tentative D call TRBD1 (6 bases). This CDR3 has 11 residues. CDR1 is SGHAT and CDR2 is FQNNGV in the germline V gene. V lost 3 bases, J lost 10 bases, and 9 bases lay in between. In DNA, the CDR3 is TGTGCCAGCAGCTTTAAGACAGGAGCTTTCTTT. Translated: CASSFKTGAFF.

The count of this clonotype is one. A much larger clone lies a single base off, so this may be a read error. The J gene is TRBJ2-1, the V gene TRBV20-1; TRBD2 matches at 7 bases. Unmatched junction bases numbered 11, after V lost 4 bases and J lost 5 bases. In germline, CDR1 is DFQATT, CDR2 SNEGSKA (reference sequence). CDR3 length: 15 amino acids. The CDR3 sequence: CSAKLAMQTNNEQFF. The CDR3 DNA follows: TGCAGTGCTAAACTAGCGATGCAAACCAACAATGAGCAGTTCTTC.

The chain combines TRBV5-1 with TRBJ2-5; D is unresolved. Trimming removed 3 bases from V and 13 bases from J, with 13 bases in between. Germline V CDR1 and CDR2: SGHRS, YFSETQ. This CDR3 is 11 amino acids long. The CDR3 DNA is TGCGCCAGCAGCTCTCCAGTGGGCACGTACTTC. It is translated as CASSSPVGTYF.

This clonotype was seen repeatedly, ten times or more. The rearrangement joins TRBV5-1 to TRBJ1-1; no definite D call. CDR1 SGHRS and CDR2 YFSETQ come from the germline V gene. Trimming stripped 0 bases from V and 7 bases from J, with 10 bases between. CDR3 length: 13 residues. The CDR3 sequence is CASSLAVGVEAFF. CDR3 bases: TGCGCCAGCAGCTTGGCCGTCGGCGTTGAAGCTTTCTTT.

V usage is TRBV7-9 and J usage is TRBJ2-5; D possibly corresponds to TRBD1 (7 bases). The V gene's germline CDR1 is SEHNR and CDR2 FQNEAQ (reference sequence). The CDR3 spans 13 residues. The germline V and J ends were trimmed by 6 bases and 2 bases, with 10 bases remaining between them. CDR3 loop: CASREGQQETQYF. DNA for the CDR3: TGTGCCAGCAGGGAGGGACAGCAAGAGACCCAGTACTTC.

In its sample, this clonotype was seen a few times. This chain joins TRBV12-3 or TRBV12-4 and TRBJ2-3; D remains unclear. V lost 3 bases and J lost 5, with 3 bases in between. The CDR3 runs 11 residues. CDR3 region: CASSFVDTQYF. CDR3 sequence (DNA): TGTGCCAGCAGTTTCGTAGATACGCAGTATTTT.

This clonotype was found a few times. This chain connects TRBV12-3 or TRBV12-4 to TRBJ2-1; D remains ambiguous. CDR3 length: 11 amino acids. V lost 3 bases and J lost 9, with 6 bases in between. DNA of the CDR3: TGTGCCAGCAGTTTGGGGTTTGAGCAGTTCTTC. It specifies CASSLGFEQFF.

Only a few counts were recorded for this clonotype. The chain couples TRBV6-6 to TRBJ2-5, with 8 bases that match TRBD2. This CDR3 comprises 15 residues. V lost 4 bases to trimming and J lost 6 bases; unmatched junction nucleotides: 10. Germline loops: CDR1 MNHNY, CDR2 SVGAGI (reference sequence). CDR3 amino acids: CASSLTTGGGKTQYF. In nucleotides, the CDR3 is TGTGCCAGCAGTTTGACTACCGGGGGGGGAAAGACCCAGTACTTC.

This clonotype has at least ten counts. V gene TRBV24-1 combines with J gene TRBJ1-5; D gene uncertain. Germline CDR1 reads KGHDR; CDR2 reads SFDVKD. The germline V and J ends were trimmed by 3 bases and 1 base, with 6 bases remaining between them. The CDR3 consists of 14 residues. CDR3 residues: CATSDMTSNQPQHF. The CDR3 DNA sequence: TGTGCCACCAGTGATATGACGAGCAATCAGCCCCAGCATTTT.

This rearrangement joins TRBV7-9 to TRBJ2-6, with D possibly being TRBD1 (6 bases). Germline V lookup: CDR1 SEHNR, CDR2 FQNEAQ (reference sequence). Trimming removed 5 bases from V and 1 base from J, with 12 bases in between. The CDR3 is 16 residues long. The CDR3 DNA reads TGTGCCAGCAGCCCCCGACAGGTTTCTGGGGCCAACGTCCTGACTTTC. Translation: CASSPRQVSGANVLTF. The full variable domain, its missing parts supplied by reference TRBV7-9 and TRBJ2-6, is DTGVSQNPRHKITKRGQNVTFRCDPISEHNRLYWYRQTLGQGPEFLTYFQNEAQLEKSRLLSDRFSAERPKGSFSTLEIQRTEQGDSAMYLCASSPRQVSGANVLTFGAGSRLTVL.

This clonotype was counted at least ten times. The chain joins TRBV5-1 to TRBJ2-5, with D hard to call. The CDR3 is made up of 13 amino acids. V was clipped by 0 bases and J by 7 bases, with 10 bases between them. Germline V gene data show CDR1 as SGHRS and CDR2 as YFSETQ. The CDR3 protein is CASSLDLIGTQYF. The CDR3 nucleotides are TGCGCCAGCAGCTTGGACTTAATTGGGACCCAGTACTTC.

In its sample, this clonotype was seen once. The chain links TRBV12-3 or TRBV12-4 to TRBJ2-1; D is undetermined. This CDR3 is 13 amino acids long. V was shortened by 5 bases and J by 9 bases, with 14 bases between the two germline ends. The CDR3 DNA sequence: TGTGCCAGCAGTCCCCGCTGGGGATCTGAGCAGTTCTTC. It translates to CASSPRWGSEQFF.

J is TRBJ1-2 and V is TRBV29-1; D remains unclear. The CDR3 has 13 residues. Germline assignment: CDR1 SQVTM and CDR2 ANQGSEA. As DNA, the CDR3 is TGCACCTCTACGACCGATACTAACTATGGCTACACCTTC. Its protein is CTSTTDTNYGYTF.

This clonotype was counted a few times. This rearrangement joins TRBV2 to TRBJ2-1; no firm D call. CDR1 and CDR2 (germline): SNHLY, FYNNEI. Trimming pared 4 bases from V and 5 bases from J, leaving 6 bases between. This CDR3 is 12 amino acids long. Here the CDR3 reads CASSGDDNEQFF. In DNA, the CDR3 is TGTGCCAGCAGTGGGGATGACAATGAGCAGTTCTTC.

V and J are TRBV7-9 and TRBJ2-7; 7 nucleotides align to TRBD1. The junction had 12 bases not matched to a gene; V was cut back by 6 bases and J by 4 bases. The CDR3 totals 15 residues. The germline gives CDR1 SEHNR, CDR2 FQNEAQ (reference sequence). DNA of the CDR3: TGTGCCAGCAGTCATACCGGGACAGATATGTACGAGCAGTACTTC. Protein sequence: CASSHTGTDMYEQYF.

This clonotype was counted only a few times. The chain recombines TRBV2 with TRBJ2-3, with no clear D. Trimming cost V 6 bases and J 0 bases, with 13 bases left between them. The CDR3 consists of 15 residues. Per germline, CDR1 SNHLY and CDR2 FYNNEI. The CDR3 DNA reads as TGTGCCAGCAGCGGACCAAGAACTAGCACAGATACGCAGTATTTT. It encodes CASSGPRTSTDTQYF.

Many counts were recorded for this clonotype. The chain uses TRBV11-1 and TRBJ2-5; D call uncertain. V was shortened by 5 bases and J by 0 bases, with 16 bases between the two germline ends. CDR1 is SGHAT and CDR2 is FQDESV in the germline V gene (reference sequence). There are 16 residues in the CDR3. The CDR3 coding sequence is TGTGCCAGCAGCCTAAGACGTTCCAGTCACCAAGAGACCCAGTACTTC. Encoded protein: CASSLRRSSHQETQYF.